The 15 T cell receptor beta chains below all came from one sample that was sequenced in a study of cytomegalovirus exposure and HLA in healthy donors. Data came from immunoSEQ multiplex PCR; TCRdb stores just in-frame clones and leaves some out. The sample shows 100,000 to 150,000 clones, roughly 95% of them seen only once. The sequenced sample was PBMCs. Receptors originate from a man aged 18 to 29 in good health and CMV-seronegative.

This chain uses TRBV6-5 with TRBJ2-4; a weak D match, TRBD1 (6 bases). The CDR3 has 14 amino acids. Germline V gene data show CDR1 as MNHEY and CDR2 as SVGAGI. The V end lost 4 bases, the J end lost 2 bases, and 9 bases lay between the germline ends. CDR3 protein: CASSSGTTKNIQYF. CDR3 nucleotide sequence: TGTGCCAGCAGTTCCGGGACAACCAAAAACATTCAGTACTTC.

CDR3 protein: CASSLGTSTDTQYF. CDR3 in DNA: TGTGCCAGCAGCTTAGGGACTAGCACAGATACGCAGTATTTT. The chain has TRBV7-9 and TRBJ2-3; tentative D call: TRBD2 (5 bases). The V end lost 1 base, the J end lost 0 bases, and 5 bases lay between the germline ends. Germline CDR1 reads SEHNR; CDR2 reads FQNEAQ (reference sequence). The CDR3 sequence is 14 residues long.

This chain joins TRBV7-9 and TRBJ2-7; a possible D gene is TRBD1 (5 bases). V was clipped by 2 bases and J by 6 bases, with 20 bases between them. Germline V gives CDR1 SEHNR, CDR2 FQNEAQ (reference sequence). The CDR3 is 16 residues long. In DNA form, the CDR3 reads TGTGCCAGCAGCTTAATGGGGCGGAGCCTCAGGGCCGAGCAGTACTTC. This codes for CASSLMGRSLRAEQYF.

This chain links TRBV27 with TRBJ2-2, with 7 nucleotides matching TRBD1. The CDR3 contains 16 residues. Germline-derived CDR1 and CDR2 are MNHEY and SMNVEV (reference sequence). The V gene end was trimmed by 3 bases and the J gene end by 3 bases; junction bases not matched to a gene: 7. In nucleotides, the CDR3 is TGTGCCAGCAGTTTCCGGACAGGCGCCTACACCGGGGAGCTGTTTTTT. Amino acids: CASSFRTGAYTGELFF.

The J gene is TRBJ1-1, the V gene TRBV7-3; D is unresolved. The germline V gene has CDR1 SGHTA and CDR2 FQGTGA. The CDR3 totals 13 residues. Trimming shortened V by 2 bases and J by 1 base, and 5 bases separated the two germline ends. DNA for the CDR3: TGTGCCAGCAGCTTACAGGAGAACACTGAAGCTTTCTTT. Translation gives CASSLQENTEAFF.

The chain uses TRBV10-1 and TRBJ1-1, with a weak D call TRBD1 (6 bases). V lost 7 bases to trimming and J lost 1 base, with 13 bases between them. CDR3 length equals 14 residues. Germline CDR1 is WNHNN and CDR2 is SYGVQD (reference sequence). CDR3 loop: CASTAEQGNTEAFF. The CDR3 nucleotides are TGCGCCAGCACAGCCGAACAGGGGAACACTGAAGCTTTCTTT.

This clone was found a few times. The chain has TRBV7-9 and TRBJ2-4; possibly TRBD2 for D (5 bases). The CDR3 length is 15 residues. The germline CDR1 and CDR2 sequences are SEHNR and FQNEAQ (reference sequence). V was trimmed by 4 bases and J by 1 base, leaving 11 bases between them. Here the CDR3 reads CASSSRTGAKNIQYF. The DNA for the CDR3 is TGTGCCAGCAGCTCCCGGACGGGGGCCAAAAACATTCAGTACTTC.

This clone was seen a single time. This rearrangement joins TRBV27 to TRBJ2-7, with 16 nucleotides matching TRBD2. The CDR3 length is 20 residues. Germline V gene sequence: CDR1 MNHEY, CDR2 SMNVEV (reference sequence). Trimming removed 0 bases from V and 6 bases from J; junction bases left unmatched: 14. Here the CDR3 DNA reads TGTGCCAGCAGTTTATCAAAGGGACTAGCGGGAGGGCTCGCCCTTCTCGAGCAGTACTTC. Translated: CASSLSKGLAGGLALLEQYF.

In DNA, the CDR3 is TGTGCCAGCAGTTTTAGGGGATTCCAGACCCAGTACTTC. It specifies CASSFRGFQTQYF. The chain employs TRBV28 and TRBJ2-5; D might be TRBD1 (5 bases). Trimming left V 3 bases short and J 6 bases short, with 11 bases between. The CDR3 sequence is 13 residues long. The germline gives CDR1 MDHEN, CDR2 SYDVKM.

The chain has TRBV28 and TRBJ2-7, with D perhaps TRBD1 (5 bases). Trimming left V 5 bases short and J 5 bases short, with 16 bases between. CDR3 length: 14 amino acids. Germline CDR1 and CDR2: MDHEN and SYDVKM. Here the CDR3 DNA reads TGTGCCAGCAGTGGCTTCAGGGTTGAAAACGAGCAGTACTTC. Translation gives CASSGFRVENEQYF. Supplemented by reference TRBV28 and TRBJ2-7, the full variable domain reads DVKVTQSSRYLVKRTGEKVFLECVQDMDHENMFWYRQDPGLGLRLIYFSYDVKMKEKGDIPEGYSVSREKKERFSLILESASTNQTSMYLCASSGFRVENEQYFGPGTRLTVT.

The gene calls are TRBV9 and TRBJ2-1; 7 positions agree with TRBD2. J gave up 7 bases and V 0 bases, and 7 bases lay outside the gene matches. CDR1 and CDR2 (germline): SGDLS, YYNGEE. The CDR3 consists of 15 residues. The DNA of the CDR3 is TGTGCCAGCAGCGTAGGAGGGAGCGGGGAGAATGAGCAGTTCTTC. This sequence encodes CASSVGGSGENEQFF. Complete variable domain (other parts from reference TRBV9 and TRBJ2-1): DSGVTQTPKHLITATGQRVTLRCSPRSGDLSVYWYQQSLDQGLQFLIQYYNGEERAKGNILERFSAQQFPDLHSELNLSSLELGDSALYFCASSVGGSGENEQFFGPGTRLTVL.

The chain has TRBV29-1 and TRBJ1-1, with D hard to call. V was clipped by 2 bases and J by 8 bases, with 9 bases between them. CDR3 length: 11 residues. Germline CDR1 SQVTM, CDR2 ANQGSEA. The CDR3 protein is CSVEKSGEAFF. The CDR3 DNA reads as TGCAGCGTTGAAAAATCGGGAGAAGCTTTCTTT.

The rearrangement uses TRBV6-5 and TRBJ1-5, with TRBD1 matching over 8 bases. Trimming cost V 7 bases and J 5 bases; bases outside gene matches: 7. Germline CDR1 MNHEY, CDR2 SVGAGI. The CDR3 sequence is 14 residues long. The CDR3 sequence is CASTDRAAYQPQHF. In DNA form, the CDR3 reads TGTGCCAGCACGGACAGGGCCGCCTATCAGCCCCAGCATTTT.

This sequence joins TRBV7-9 and TRBJ1-2; 8 positions agree with TRBD1. Germline values: CDR1 SEHNR, CDR2 FQNEAQ (reference sequence). The length of the CDR3 is 14 residues. The junction had 4 bases not matched to a gene; V was cut back by 3 bases and J by 4 bases. The CDR3 bases are TGTGCCAGCAGCTTCTCAGGGGGCGTCTATGGCTACACCTTC. It yields the protein CASSFSGGVYGYTF.

This chain uses TRBV7-6 with TRBJ2-5, with D unresolved. Looked up from germline, CDR1 is SGHVS and CDR2 is FNYEAQ. The CDR3 sequence is 14 residues long. The ends were cut back, 2 bases at V and 1 base at J, with 8 bases in the middle. CDR3 in DNA: TGTGCCAGCAGCTTAAGTCAGTTCCAAGAGACCCAGTACTTC. Protein: CASSLSQFQETQYF.